This entry describes one T cell receptor beta chain. J lost 0 bases, V lost 5 bases, and 6 bases had no gene match. The V gene's germline CDR1 is MNHEY and CDR2 SMNVEV (reference sequence). CDR3 length: 16 residues. Original processing methods: Researchers report that nucleated cell counts were estimated from reference gene primer amplification. Some clones are missing from TCRdb's copy, which holds only in-frame ones; the method was immunoSEQ multiplex PCR. From that table come the V and J calls and clone size; the DNA was used to work out D and trimming. The sample includes around 230,000 clones, 87% seen only once; the top ten take approximately 7.9%. These data are taken from a study of blood T cell repertoires in COVID-19.

V is TRBV27 and J is TRBJ1-4; 7 bases line up with TRBD1. This clonotype was obtained from a man aged 60 to 69 who had recovered from COVID-19. Sequencing was performed on peripheral blood. The CDR3 spells CASSRGGLTTNEKLFF. Written as DNA, the CDR3 is TGTGCCAGCAGTAGAGGGGGCCTGACAACTAATGAAAAACTGTTTTTT.